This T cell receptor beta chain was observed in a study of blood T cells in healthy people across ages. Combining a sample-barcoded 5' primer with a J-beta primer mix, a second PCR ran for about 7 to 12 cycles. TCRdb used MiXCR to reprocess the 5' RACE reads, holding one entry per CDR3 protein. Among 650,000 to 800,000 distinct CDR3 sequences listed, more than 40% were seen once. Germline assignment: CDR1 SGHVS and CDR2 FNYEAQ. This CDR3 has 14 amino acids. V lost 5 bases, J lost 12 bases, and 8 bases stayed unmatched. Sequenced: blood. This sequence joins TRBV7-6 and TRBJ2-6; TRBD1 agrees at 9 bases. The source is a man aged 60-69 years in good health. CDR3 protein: CASSPDRGPSVLTF. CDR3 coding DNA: TGTGCCAGCAGCCCGGACAGGGGCCCTTCCGTCCTGACTTTC.